These 13 T cell receptor beta chains came from one sample sequenced in a study of blood T cell repertoires in COVID-19. Sequenced by immunoSEQ multiplex PCR; TCRdb stores in-frame clones only, minus some. This table holds about 200,000 clones, about 83% found once. The sequenced sample was peripheral blood. The receptors come from a woman aged 40 to 50 with active or convalescent COVID-19.

The genes are TRBV24-1 and TRBJ1-2; D ambiguous. This CDR3 spans 13 amino acids. CDR1 and CDR2 from the germline V gene are KGHDR and SFDVKD. The ends were cut back, 3 bases at V and 5 bases at J, with 9 bases in the middle. The CDR3 is CATSDAGRYGYTF. Written as DNA, the CDR3 is TGTGCCACCAGTGATGCTGGGAGGTATGGCTACACCTTC.

This clone was counted once. The V call is TRBV28, the J call TRBJ1-2; D call uncertain. CDR1 is MDHEN and CDR2 is SYDVKM in the germline V gene. Trimming removed 3 bases from V and 1 base from J, with 6 bases in between. CDR3 length: 13 residues. The CDR3 DNA reads TGTGCCAGCAGTTTCTCCAGTAACTATGGCTACACCTTC. As protein: CASSFSSNYGYTF.

The chain joins TRBV6-1 to TRBJ1-2, with D maybe TRBD1 (6 bases). The CDR3 has 15 amino acids. Trimming took off 2 bases at V and 8 bases at J, with 18 bases between the two ends. Germline CDR1 reads MNHNS; CDR2 reads SASEGT. The CDR3 loop reads CASSEQVQGLKGYTF. The CDR3 coding sequence is TGTGCCAGCAGTGAACAGGTCCAGGGGTTGAAAGGCTACACCTTC.

J is TRBJ2-3 and V is TRBV5-4, with a weak D call TRBD1 (8 bases). This CDR3 is built from 19 residues. V was trimmed by 4 bases and J by 1 base, leaving 25 bases between them. Germline V gene lookup returns CDR1 SGHNT and CDR2 YYREEE (reference sequence). The CDR3 DNA reads as TGTGCCAGCAGCAGCGGGACAGGTGCTGGAATAGGCGGCACAGATACGCAGTATTTT. It codes for CASSSGTGAGIGGTDTQYF.

The chain carries TRBV20-1 and TRBJ1-6; D is unclear. With 3 bases removed from V and 14 bases from J, the gap between germline ends came to 14 bases. CDR1 and CDR2 from the germline V gene are DFQATT and SNEGSKA (reference sequence). This CDR3 region has 12 residues. CDR3 in DNA: TGCAGTGCTAGTGGGCCGTTTGAAGCCCTCCACTTT. Protein: CSASGPFEALHF.

The V call is TRBV4-1, the J call TRBJ2-7, with D perhaps matching TRBD1 (5 bases). V was cut by 4 bases and J by 5 bases, with 15 bases left in between. The CDR3 loop spans 14 amino acids. CDR1 and CDR2 from the germline V gene are MGHRA and YSYEKL. The CDR3 sequence is CASSRVQGADEQYF. The CDR3 bases are TGCGCCAGCAGCCGAGTCCAGGGTGCAGACGAGCAGTACTTC.

This chain links TRBV7-2 with TRBJ2-7; the D gene is possibly TRBD1 (5 bases). The V gene's germline CDR1 is SGHTA and CDR2 FQGNSA. With 4 bases removed from V and 0 bases from J, the gap between germline ends came to 10 bases. The CDR3 loop spans 14 amino acids. The CDR3 region is CASSSTVSSYEQYF. The CDR3 region has the DNA TGTGCCAGCAGCTCGACAGTTTCCTCCTACGAGCAGTACTTC.

The gene calls are TRBV5-6 and TRBJ1-3, with a possible D match to TRBD1 (5 bases). V lost 1 base and J lost 4, with 12 bases in between. This CDR3 spans 15 amino acids. Germline CDR1 reads SGHDT; CDR2 reads YYEEEE. Here the CDR3 DNA reads TGTGCCAGCAGCTTGCTAGGGGCTGCAGGAAACACCATATATTTT. Translated: CASSLLGAAGNTIYF.

The chain links TRBV6-2 or TRBV6-3 to TRBJ2-3; possible D gene TRBD1, 7 bases. The V end was cut by 3 bases, the J end by 2 bases, with 15 bases between. This CDR3 contains 16 residues. Per the germline V gene, CDR1 is MNHEY and CDR2 is SVGEGT. CDR3 sequence: CASSYRRDSNTDTQYF. CDR3 in DNA: TGTGCCAGCAGTTATCGGCGGGACAGTAACACAGATACGCAGTATTTT.

The chain has TRBV6-5 and TRBJ2-7; 8 bases are a match to TRBD2. V was pared by 8 bases and J by 6 bases, with 12 bases of the junction left unmatched. The CDR3 covers 14 residues. Germline V gene sequence: CDR1 MNHEY, CDR2 SVGAGI. The CDR3 DNA sequence: TGTGCCAGCGTTTCGGGAGGGGGGCTCCGCGAGCAGTACTTC. It encodes CASVSGGGLREQYF.

The chain recombines TRBV3-1 (or the pseudogene TRBV3-2) with TRBJ1-2, with unresolved D. The CDR3 is 11 amino acids. Trimming removed 4 bases from V and 4 bases from J, with 4 bases in between. Germline V gene lookup returns CDR1 LGHDT and CDR2 YNNKEL (reference sequence). The CDR3 region is CASSRAYGYTF. The CDR3 nucleotides are TGTGCCAGCAGCCGGGCCTATGGCTACACCTTC.

The rearrangement uses TRBV9 and TRBJ2-7; possibly TRBD2 for D (6 bases). Looked up from germline, CDR1 is SGDLS and CDR2 is YYNGEE. The CDR3 totals 16 residues. V lost 4 bases and J 3 bases, leaving 20 bases between the germline ends. The CDR3 DNA reads as TGTGCCAGCAGCCCCGGCGGGGTCATACGCTACTACGAGCAGTACTTC. Its protein is CASSPGGVIRYYEQYF.

This sequence joins TRBV18 and TRBJ2-5, with TRBD2 matching over 11 bases. Per germline, CDR1 KGHSH and CDR2 LQKENI. The CDR3 consists of 17 residues. Losses at the gene ends were 6 bases for V and 2 bases for J; bases not matched to a gene: 11. This CDR3 reads CASSLTSGGPVQETQYF. In nucleotides, the CDR3 is TGTGCCAGCTCCCTCACTAGCGGGGGACCCGTACAAGAGACCCAGTACTTC. Looking up the rest from reference TRBV18 and TRBJ2-5 gives the full variable domain: NAGVMQNPRHLVRRRGQEARLRCSPMKGHSHVYWYRQLPEEGLKFMVYLQKENIIDESGMPKERFSAEFPKEGPSILRIQQVVRGDSAAYFCASSLTSGGPVQETQYFGPGTRLLVL.